This TCR beta chain comes out of a study of monozygotic twins with inflammatory bowel disease. TCRdb reprocessed the 5' RACE reads, with one entry per CDR3 protein and no DNA. The table gives approximately 400,000 distinct CDR3 sequences; the top ten clones make up 2% to 3% of it. Comment on this clonotype: The antigen is undetermined.

CDR3 size: 13 residues. The germline CDR1 and CDR2 sequences are SQVTM and ANQGSEA. General study findings and limits: IBD patients showed reduced TCRbeta diversity (inverse Simpson) versus healthy co-twins. A lone strong IBD-associated signal or clonotype found no support.

The sequencing input was blood. The gene calls are TRBV29-1 and TRBJ2-7; without DNA, the TCRdb call of TRBD1 cannot be checked. This clonotype was obtained from a human donor with ulcerative colitis or Crohn's disease, or a healthy co-twin of an affected twin (not recorded which). The CDR3 here is CSVGRGNTYEQYF.